The 25 T cell receptor beta chains below come from one sample, sequenced in a study of OX40 agonist ivuxolimab in advanced cancers. Produced via immunoSEQ multiplex PCR; TCRdb's table is partial and in-frame only. The data contain 16,000 or so clones, more than 65% of them singletons. Here the sequenced sample was CD4+ or CD8+ T cells sorted from blood, taken in a trial of the OX40 agonist ivuxolimab. These receptors originate from an adult with an advanced solid tumor such as melanoma, head and neck, liver or kidney cancer.

The chain combines TRBV30 with TRBJ2-2; 7 nucleotides match TRBD1. Germline V CDR1 and CDR2: GTSNPN, SVGIG (reference sequence). This CDR3 region has 15 residues. The J segment lost 3 bases and the V segment lost 3 bases, leaving 7 bases of the junction unmatched. CDR3 nucleotide sequence: TGTGCCTGGAGGGGCCGGGACAGCTACACCGGGGAGCTGTTTTTT. The encoded protein is CAWRGRDSYTGELFF. The full variable domain, completed using reference TRBV30 and TRBJ2-2, is SQTIHQWPATLVQPVGSPLSLECTVEGTSNPNLYWYRQAAGRGLQLLFYSVGIGQISSEVPQNLSASRPQDRQFILSSKKLLLSDSGFYLCAWRGRDSYTGELFFGEGSRLTVL.

This rearrangement joins TRBV7-8 to TRBJ2-3; possible D gene TRBD2, 5 bases. Trimming took 3 bases from V and 2 from J, leaving 12 bases between them. This CDR3 is built from 15 residues. Germline V CDR1 and CDR2: SGHVS, FQNEAQ. The CDR3 sequence: CASSLVASLTDTQYF. For the CDR3, the DNA is TGTGCCAGCAGCTTGGTAGCGAGCCTCACAGATACGCAGTATTTT.

To note about this clone: Its ends do not fully match the called genes, so a read error is possible. The chain is built from TRBV5-1 and TRBJ2-1, with 9 nucleotides matching TRBD2. This CDR3 has 15 residues. The germline CDR1 and CDR2 sequences are SGHRS and YFSETQ. In DNA form, the CDR3 reads TGCGCCAGCAGCTTGCGACTAGCGGCCCGTAATGGGCAGTTCTTC. It specifies CASSLRLAARNGQFF.

The CDR3 coding sequence is TGTGCCAGTAGTATGGGGGCTGCCTATAGCAATCAGCCCCAGCATTTT. This codes for CASSMGAAYSNQPQHF. The chain couples TRBV19 to TRBJ1-5; D possibly corresponds to TRBD1 (6 bases). The V and J ends lost 3 bases and 0 bases respectively, with 12 bases between them. This CDR3 is built from 16 residues. Per germline, CDR1 LNHDA and CDR2 SQIVND (reference sequence).

This clone was picked up one time. The genes are TRBV27 and TRBJ2-7, with 9 bases lining up with TRBD2. In germline, CDR1 is MNHEY, CDR2 SMNVEV (reference sequence). V lost 6 bases, J lost 3 bases, and 9 bases stayed unmatched. This CDR3 spans 15 amino acids. The CDR3 sequence: CASSSRDSGSYEQYF. CDR3 nucleotides: TGTGCCAGCAGCTCCAGGGATAGCGGGAGCTACGAGCAGTACTTC.

This chain connects TRBV4-1 to TRBJ2-7; 10 nucleotides align to TRBD2. The junction had 1 base not matched to a gene; V was cut back by 2 bases and J by 3 bases. Looked up from germline, CDR1 is MGHRA and CDR2 is YSYEKL. This CDR3 has 14 amino acids. The CDR3 DNA reads as TGCGCCAGCAGCCAAAGCGGGAGGGTCTACGAGCAGTACTTC. It translates to CASSQSGRVYEQYF.

V usage is TRBV7-8 and J usage is TRBJ2-5; tentative D call: TRBD1 (6 bases). The CDR3 loop spans 15 amino acids. CDR1 is SGHVS, CDR2 FQNEAQ, per germline. The germline V and J ends were trimmed by 2 bases and 3 bases, with 13 bases remaining between them. CDR3 nucleotides: TGTGCCAGCAGCTTATGGACAGAAAACAAAGAGACCCAGTACTTC. This encodes CASSLWTENKETQYF.

This clone was picked up a small number of times. Compared with germline, one end of the junction differs, possibly owing to a read error. V gene TRBV7-7 combines with J gene TRBJ2-1, with 14 bases lining up with TRBD2. The CDR3 loop spans 16 amino acids. The germline gives CDR1 SSHAT, CDR2 FNYEAQ (reference sequence). In DNA form, the CDR3 reads TGTGCTAGCAGCTTGGGACTAGCGGGAGTGGATGATGAGCAGTTCTTC. This translates into CASSLGLAGVDDEQFF.

This clone was counted between two and nine times. The V call is TRBV20-1, the J call TRBJ1-2; no reliable D call. V shed 7 bases and J shed 3 bases, with 6 bases lying between them. The CDR3 covers 10 residues. In germline, CDR1 is DFQATT, CDR2 SNEGSKA (reference sequence). This CDR3 reads CSVWDYGYTF. CDR3 bases: TGCAGTGTTTGGGACTATGGCTACACCTTC.

In its sample, this clone is medium-sized. This chain connects TRBV5-6 to TRBJ1-2; no firm D call. The CDR3 is made up of 14 amino acids. The germline V gene encodes CDR1 SGHDT and CDR2 YYEEEE. V was pared by 0 bases and J by 8 bases, with 14 bases between. This CDR3 reads CASSLAMDPGGYTF. The CDR3 DNA reads TGTGCCAGCAGCTTGGCAATGGACCCCGGGGGCTACACCTTC.

The J gene is TRBJ1-2, the V gene TRBV14; D is perhaps TRBD1 (6 bases). The CDR3 spans 14 residues. Per the germline V gene, CDR1 is SGHDN and CDR2 is FVKESK. Trimming cost V 4 bases and J 7 bases, with 16 bases left between them. The DNA of the CDR3 is TGTGCCAGCAGCCCTCCGGGACAACTCTCTGGCTACACCTTC. Its translation: CASSPPGQLSGYTF.

The chain uses TRBV7-8 and TRBJ2-3, with 9 bases that match TRBD1. Germline values: CDR1 SGHVS, CDR2 FQNEAQ. The CDR3 extends over 15 amino acids. Unmatched junction bases numbered 6, after V lost 5 bases and J lost 3 bases. CDR3 DNA sequence: TGTGCCAGCAGCCGATGGGACAGGGTAACAGATACGCAGTATTTT. Protein product: CASSRWDRVTDTQYF.

The chain recombines TRBV10-1 with TRBJ2-2; D gene uncertain. V was pared by 2 bases and J by 3 bases, with 7 bases between. Germline values: CDR1 WNHNN, CDR2 SYGVQD (reference sequence). The CDR3 is made up of 14 amino acids. CDR3 loop: CASSEGTDTGELFF. The CDR3 nucleotides read TGCGCCAGCAGTGAGGGCACGGACACCGGGGAGCTGTTTTTT.

The chain has TRBV14 and TRBJ2-7; D is unclear. V shed 4 bases and J shed 0 bases, with 13 bases lying between them. CDR3 length: 15 residues. Germline V lookup: CDR1 SGHDN, CDR2 FVKESK. The CDR3 bases are TGTGCCAGCAGCCTTTATGCGTTTAGCTCCTACGAGCAGTACTTC. Translated: CASSLYAFSSYEQYF.

The sample holds one count of this clone. The V gene is TRBV1, the J gene TRBJ2-7. TRBV1 is shown as a pseudogene. This CDR3 has 16 amino acids. This CDR3 is CTSSQRFGLYTREQYF. In nucleotides, the CDR3 is TGCACCAGCAGCCAACGTTTCGGGCTGTACACCCGCGAGCAGTACTTC.

The chain recombines TRBV2 with TRBJ2-7, with no clear D. The CDR3 has 15 amino acids. Germline-derived CDR1 and CDR2 are SNHLY and FYNNEI. Trimming took off 3 bases at V and 3 bases at J, with 15 bases between the two ends. The CDR3 region has the DNA TGTGCCAGCAGTGAGGCCGGGCCATTTAACTACGAGCAGTACTTC. Amino acid sequence: CASSEAGPFNYEQYF.

Relative to its sample, this clone is medium-sized. The chain recombines TRBV7-2 with TRBJ2-2, with no clear D. The CDR3 extends over 12 amino acids. Looked up from germline, CDR1 is SGHTA and CDR2 is FQGNSA. Trimming cost V 4 bases and J 1 base, with 1 base left between them. In DNA, the CDR3 is TGTGCCAGCAGCTGGAACACCGGGGAGCTGTTTTTT. Its protein product is CASSWNTGELFF.

The sample holds a few counts of this clone. The V gene is TRBV2, the J gene TRBJ1-5, with D possibly TRBD1 on 6 matching bases. Trimming pared 3 bases from V and 6 bases from J, leaving 9 bases between. Germline V gene lookup returns CDR1 SNHLY and CDR2 FYNNEI. This CDR3 comprises 13 residues. The CDR3 sequence is CASSEPGVQPQHF. The CDR3 nucleotides read TGTGCCAGCAGTGAGCCAGGGGTTCAGCCCCAGCATTTT.

On this clone: Other DNA variants within this sample encode the same CDR3. This chain links TRBV11-3 with TRBJ2-7; D gene unclear. CDR1 is SGHNT and CDR2 is YENEEA in the germline V gene. Between the trimmed V and J ends, which lost 0 bases and 7 bases, there was a span of 7 bases. This CDR3 is built from 12 residues. The CDR3 DNA is TGTGCCAGCAGCTTAGATTTGTTAGAGCAGTACTTC. This encodes CASSLDLLEQYF.

This clone was picked up one time. Written as DNA, the CDR3 is TGTGCCATCAGTGAGCTAAATCTCCCCGGGACTGACTACAATGAGCAGTTCTTC. Amino acids: CAISELNLPGTDYNEQFF. This chain links TRBV10-3 with TRBJ2-1; weak D call: TRBD2 (6 bases). CDR3 length: 18 amino acids. The germline V gene encodes CDR1 ENHRY and CDR2 SYGVKD. The ends were cut back, 2 bases at V and 3 bases at J, with 20 bases in the middle.

The chain couples TRBV9 to TRBJ2-7, with 11 bases matching TRBD2. Germline assignment: CDR1 SGDLS and CDR2 YYNGEE. Losses at the gene ends were 0 bases for V and 5 bases for J; bases not matched to a gene: 7. The CDR3 has 16 amino acids. The CDR3 nucleotides are TGTGCCAGCAGCGTAGCGGTAGCGGGAGGGCTCGACGAGCAGTACTTC. Amino acid sequence: CASSVAVAGGLDEQYF.

J is TRBJ2-3 and V is TRBV4-1; D gene uncertain. CDR1 and CDR2 from the germline V gene are MGHRA and YSYEKL. The CDR3 contains 15 residues. The ends were cut back, 0 bases at V and 4 bases at J, with 11 bases in the middle. This chain's CDR3 is CASSQEGRVSDTQYF. The CDR3 bases are TGCGCCAGCAGCCAAGAAGGAAGGGTTTCAGATACGCAGTATTTT.

The gene calls are TRBV6-5 and TRBJ2-1; 11 positions match TRBD2. This CDR3 region has 16 residues. Losses at the gene ends were 0 bases for V and 2 bases for J; bases not matched to a gene: 0. CDR1 and CDR2 (germline): MNHEY, SVGAGI. CDR3 sequence reads: CASSYSTSGTYNEQFF. Here the CDR3 DNA reads TGTGCCAGCAGTTACTCGACTAGCGGGACCTACAATGAGCAGTTCTTC.

The chain is built from TRBV18 and TRBJ2-7, with TRBD1 matching 9 bases. Germline assignment: CDR1 KGHSH and CDR2 LQKENI. With 2 bases clipped from V and 1 base from J, the junction kept 12 bases outside the gene matches. The length of the CDR3 is 18 residues. The CDR3 nucleotides read TGTGCCAGCTCACCAGAAGTGGTGACGGGACAGGGTTCCTACGAGCAGTACTTC. Translating it yields CASSPEVVTGQGSYEQYF.

This clone was recorded only once. The chain uses TRBV4-1 and TRBJ2-1, with TRBD1 matching 12 bases. Germline CDR1 reads MGHRA; CDR2 reads YSYEKL. With 5 bases clipped from V and 8 bases from J, the junction kept 10 bases outside the gene matches. CDR3 length equals 16 residues. For the CDR3, the DNA is TGCGCCAGCAGCTTGCCCGGGACAGGGGGCGGACATGAGCAGTTCTTC. It yields the protein CASSLPGTGGGHEQFF.